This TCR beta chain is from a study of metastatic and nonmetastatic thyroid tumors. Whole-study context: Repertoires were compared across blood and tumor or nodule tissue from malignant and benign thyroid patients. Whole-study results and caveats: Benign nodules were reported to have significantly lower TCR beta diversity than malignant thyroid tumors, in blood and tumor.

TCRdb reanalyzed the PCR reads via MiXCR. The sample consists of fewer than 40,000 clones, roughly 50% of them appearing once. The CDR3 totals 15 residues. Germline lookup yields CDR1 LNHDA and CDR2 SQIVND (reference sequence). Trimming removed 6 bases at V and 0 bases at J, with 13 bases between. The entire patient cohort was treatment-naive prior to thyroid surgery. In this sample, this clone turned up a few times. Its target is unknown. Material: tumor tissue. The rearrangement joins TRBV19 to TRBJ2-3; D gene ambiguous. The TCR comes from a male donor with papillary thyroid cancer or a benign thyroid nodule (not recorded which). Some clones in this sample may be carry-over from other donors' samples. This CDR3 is CASRWRRSSTDTQYF. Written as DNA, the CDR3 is TGTGCCAGTAGGTGGCGACGGAGCAGCACAGATACGCAGTATTTT.